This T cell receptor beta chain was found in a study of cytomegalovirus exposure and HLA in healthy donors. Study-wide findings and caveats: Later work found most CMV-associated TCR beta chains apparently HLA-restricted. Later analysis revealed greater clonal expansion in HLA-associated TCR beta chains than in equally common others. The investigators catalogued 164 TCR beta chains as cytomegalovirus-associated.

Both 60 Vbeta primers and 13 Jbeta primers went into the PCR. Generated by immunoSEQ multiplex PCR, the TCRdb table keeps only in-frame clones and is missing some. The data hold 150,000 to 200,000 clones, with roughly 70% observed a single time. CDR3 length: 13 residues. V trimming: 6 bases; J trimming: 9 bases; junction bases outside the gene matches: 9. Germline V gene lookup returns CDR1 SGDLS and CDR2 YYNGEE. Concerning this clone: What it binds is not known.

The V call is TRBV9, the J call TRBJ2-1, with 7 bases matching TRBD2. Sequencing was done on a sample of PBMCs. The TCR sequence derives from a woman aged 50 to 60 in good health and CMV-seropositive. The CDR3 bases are TGTGCCAGCACCGCGGGAGAAGAAAGTGAGCAGTTCTTC. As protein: CASTAGEESEQFF.